The 7 T cell receptor beta chains in this list originate from one sample, sequenced in a study of response to subunit inactivated influenza vaccine (dated by TCRdb to the late 2010s). Receptor libraries were prepared by RT-PCR. Instrument used: Illumina HiSeq 2500. Using fastp at Q25 and MiXCR, TCRdb reprocessed the public reads and kept productive beta chains. CDR3 protein duplicates are merged, each entry listing the most common genes and DNA. The sample profile shows approximately 200,000 distinct CDR3 sequences; around an eighth of them were found once. Together, the top ten hold approximately 25% of the sample. Sample: CD8+ T cells sorted from PBMCs, taken less than 6 days after vaccination. These receptors all stem from a man in his forties or fifties who received an inactivated influenza vaccine. Donor details come from another sample of the same person, matched by shared clones.

The chain links TRBV6-2 or TRBV6-3 to TRBJ2-3; a weak D match, TRBD2 (6 bases). Germline V gene lookup returns CDR1 MNHEY and CDR2 SVGEGT. V was trimmed by 2 bases and J by 6 bases, leaving 15 bases between them. The CDR3 runs to 15 residues. DNA for the CDR3: TGTGCCAGCAGTTACGAAGGGGCGCGGGGCGATACGCAGTATTTT. Translation gives CASSYEGARGDTQYF.

This rearrangement joins TRBV29-1 to TRBJ2-1; 7 bases are shared with TRBD2. The CDR3 contains 17 residues. The germline gives CDR1 SQVTM, CDR2 ANQGSEA. After removal of 1 base from V and 3 bases from J, the junction contained 12 bases not matched to a gene. Here the CDR3 reads CSVEGVWGGANYNEQFF. CDR3 DNA: TGCAGCGTTGAAGGGGTCTGGGGAGGGGCGAACTACAATGAGCAGTTCTTC.

This sequence joins TRBV7-6 and TRBJ2-1; TRBD1 might be the D (6 bases). Germline CDR1 SGHVS, CDR2 FNYEAQ. The CDR3 totals 15 residues. Trimming removed 4 bases at V and 3 bases at J, with 13 bases between. For the CDR3, the DNA is TGTGCCAGCAGCTCAGACAGGTCGGACTACAATGAGCAGTTCTTC. As protein: CASSSDRSDYNEQFF.

The chain is built from TRBV11-2 and TRBJ2-1, with 10 nucleotides matching TRBD2. The CDR3 contains 16 residues. Trimming took 6 bases from V and 6 from J; bases not matched to a gene: 11. In germline, CDR1 is SGHAT, CDR2 FQNNGV. The CDR3 loop is CASRFQSGGAFNEQFF. The CDR3 DNA reads as TGTGCCAGCAGATTCCAGAGCGGGGGGGCCTTCAATGAGCAGTTCTTC.

This clonotype was observed a handful of times. The chain recombines TRBV6-5 with TRBJ1-1; TRBD1 is a possible D gene (6 bases). Trimming removed 4 bases from V and 5 bases from J, with 14 bases in between. CDR3 size: 14 residues. The V gene's germline CDR1 is MNHEY and CDR2 SVGAGI. For the CDR3, the DNA is TGTGCCAGCAGTTTCAGGGAGGGGGGGACTGAAGCTTTCTTT. It encodes CASSFREGGTEAFF.

The V call is TRBV4-3, the J call TRBJ2-2; 11 bases align to TRBD2. From germline, CDR1 is LGHNA and CDR2 YSLEER. The length of the CDR3 is 16 residues. V was pared by 3 bases and J by 4 bases, with 4 bases of the junction left unmatched. CDR3 sequence reads: CASSQGLAEATGELFF. The DNA for the CDR3 is TGCGCCAGCAGCCAGGGACTAGCGGAAGCCACCGGGGAGCTGTTTTTT.

The chain has TRBV30 and TRBJ1-6; weak D call: TRBD1 (6 bases). Trimming removed 3 bases at V and 0 bases at J, with 9 bases between. Germline CDR1 reads GTSNPN; CDR2 reads SVGIG (reference sequence). This CDR3 has 15 amino acids. This CDR3 is CAWRGASSYNSPLHF. The CDR3, as DNA: TGTGCCTGGAGGGGGGCCAGCTCCTATAATTCACCCCTCCACTTT.